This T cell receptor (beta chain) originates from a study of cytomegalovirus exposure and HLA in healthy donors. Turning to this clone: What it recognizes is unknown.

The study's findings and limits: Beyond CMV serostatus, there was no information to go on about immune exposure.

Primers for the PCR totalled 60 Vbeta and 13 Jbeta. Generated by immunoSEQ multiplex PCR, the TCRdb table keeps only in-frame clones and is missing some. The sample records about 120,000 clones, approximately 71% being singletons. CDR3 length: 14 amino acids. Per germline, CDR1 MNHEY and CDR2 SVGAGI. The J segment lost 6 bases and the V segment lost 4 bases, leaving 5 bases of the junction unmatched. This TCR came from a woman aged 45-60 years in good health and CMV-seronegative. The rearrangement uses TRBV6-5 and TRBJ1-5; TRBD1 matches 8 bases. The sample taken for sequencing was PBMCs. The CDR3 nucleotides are TGTGCCAGCAGTTCAGGGGGCGAGAGTCAGCCCCAGCATTTT. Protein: CASSSGGESQPQHF.